The following is a T cell receptor (beta chain) sequence with its context. These data are taken from a study of control samples from healthy donors and cancer patients. The V end lost 2 bases, the J end lost 4 bases, and 6 bases lay between the germline ends. The CDR3 is made up of 13 amino acids. From germline, CDR1 is SGHRS and CDR2 YFSETQ. Method: immunoSEQ multiplex PCR; TCRdb's copy keeps in-frame clones and lacks some. The sample shows roughly 170,000 clones, about 91% of them seen only once. This clonotype was obtained from a woman aged 35 to 49 in good health. The V and J genes are TRBV5-1 and TRBJ2-2; TRBD2 might be the D (5 bases). Sequencing was performed on blood. This chain's CDR3 is CASSFTSTGELFF. For the CDR3, the DNA is TGCGCCAGCAGCTTCACTAGCACCGGGGAGCTGTTTTTT.